This T cell receptor beta chain was found in a study of stem cell transplantation in POMP-related autoinflammatory disease. PRAID featured immunodeficiency plus autoinflammation. Study-wide points: Patients with PRAID showed a restricted number of unique TRB V-J gene pairings.

Trimming cost V 4 bases and J 4 bases; bases outside gene matches: 7. The CDR3 loop spans 15 amino acids. Germline CDR1 SGHDN, CDR2 FVKESK. Notes on this clone: No antigen is known for it.

Method: immunoSEQ multiplex PCR; TCRdb's copy keeps in-frame clones and lacks some. The sample has some 69,000 clones; roughly 93% are singletons. The sequence was collected from a human patient with POMP-related autoinflammation and immune dysregulation (PRAID). Among the T cells, some may be from the graft donor. The sample in question was CD4+ T cells from PBMCs, obtained after stem cell transplantation. The chain couples TRBV14 to TRBJ2-5; 9 positions match TRBD2. CDR3 sequence: CASSPALAGAETQYF. CDR3 DNA sequence: TGTGCCAGCAGCCCCGCACTAGCGGGCGCAGAGACCCAGTACTTC.